The entry below gives a single T cell receptor beta chain sequence along with its context. Antigen specificity is unknown. TCRdb's copy holds only in-frame clones and misses some; the assay was immunoSEQ multiplex PCR. Here the sample spans 60,000 to 85,000 clones, around 84% being singletons. The data derive from a study of radiotherapy plus CTLA-4 blockade in lung cancer. Lung cancer patients with chemo-refractory metastatic non-small-cell disease were given focal radiation plus CTLA-4 blockade with ipilimumab. The germline gives CDR1 SGHRS, CDR2 YFSETQ. V lost 1 base and J lost 4; bases outside the gene matches: 5. This CDR3 has 15 amino acids. Overall study findings and caveats: Once radiotherapy plus ipilimumab had been given, TCR clones derived from tumor expanded in blood.

This rearrangement joins TRBV5-1 to TRBJ2-5, with 9 nucleotides matching TRBD2. The sequenced sample was peripheral blood, obtained from a patient treated with radiotherapy plus ipilimumab. The receptor comes from a human donor with non-small cell lung cancer who had stable disease on radiotherapy plus ipilimumab. CDR3 sequence reads: CASSLSAGGPETQYF. CDR3 in DNA: TGCGCCAGCAGCTTGAGCGCGGGAGGGCCAGAGACCCAGTACTTC.